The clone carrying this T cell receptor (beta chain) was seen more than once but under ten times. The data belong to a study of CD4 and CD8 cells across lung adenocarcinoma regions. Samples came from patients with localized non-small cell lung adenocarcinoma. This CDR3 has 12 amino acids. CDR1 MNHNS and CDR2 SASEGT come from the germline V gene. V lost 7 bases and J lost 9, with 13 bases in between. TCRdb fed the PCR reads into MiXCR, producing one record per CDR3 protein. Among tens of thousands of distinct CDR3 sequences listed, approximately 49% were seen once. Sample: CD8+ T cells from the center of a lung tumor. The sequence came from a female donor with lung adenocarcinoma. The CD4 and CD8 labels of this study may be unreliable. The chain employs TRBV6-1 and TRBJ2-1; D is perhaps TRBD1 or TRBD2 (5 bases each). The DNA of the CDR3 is TGTGCCAGCACCCCTTCGAGGGGTGAGCAGTTCTTC. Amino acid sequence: CASTPSRGEQFF.